This TCR beta chain is drawn from a study of blood T cells in healthy people across ages. Broader study findings: Underestimates were what the diversity estimates from one million T cells were considered to be.

For this clonotype: Its antigen is still unknown.

Germline CDR1 and CDR2: MDHEN and SYDVKM. The CDR3 runs 15 residues. V was clipped by 7 bases and J by 2 bases; unmatched bases: 7. Alongside a J-beta primer mix, a sample-barcoded 5' primer served in a second PCR lasting about 7 to 11 cycles. MiXCR was run by TCRdb on the 5' RACE reads, yielding one entry per CDR3 protein. The repertoire includes more than 900,000 distinct CDR3 sequences, around 29% of them detected once, and 9.5% to 13% sits in the top ten. Another study also made use of these data, one on T cells of mothers and their children.

Source material: blood. The receptor comes from a woman between 40 and 50 years old in good health. V usage is TRBV28 and J usage is TRBJ1-1; TRBD1 aligns across 10 bases. CDR3 amino acids: CASKGGTGVNTEAFF. The CDR3 DNA sequence: TGTGCCAGCAAAGGGGGGACAGGGGTAAACACTGAAGCTTTCTTT.